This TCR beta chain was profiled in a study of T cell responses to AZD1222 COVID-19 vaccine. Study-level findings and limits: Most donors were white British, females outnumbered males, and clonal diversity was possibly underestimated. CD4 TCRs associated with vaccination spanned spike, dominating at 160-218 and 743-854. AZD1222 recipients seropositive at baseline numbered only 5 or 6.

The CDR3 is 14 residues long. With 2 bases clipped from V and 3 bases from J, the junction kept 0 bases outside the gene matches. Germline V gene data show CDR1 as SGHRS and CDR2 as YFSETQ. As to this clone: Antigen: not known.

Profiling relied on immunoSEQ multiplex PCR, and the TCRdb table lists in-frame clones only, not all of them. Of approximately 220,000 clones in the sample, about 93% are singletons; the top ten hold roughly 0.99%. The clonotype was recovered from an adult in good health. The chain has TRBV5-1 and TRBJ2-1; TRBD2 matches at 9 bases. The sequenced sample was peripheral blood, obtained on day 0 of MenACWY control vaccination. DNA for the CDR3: TGCGCCAGCAGCTTACTAGCGGGCTACAATGAGCAGTTCTTC. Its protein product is CASSLLAGYNEQFF. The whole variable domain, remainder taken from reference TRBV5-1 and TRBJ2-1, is KAGVTQTPRYLIKTRGQQVTLSCSPISGHRSVSWYQQTPGQGLQFLFEYFSETQRNKGNFPGRFSGRQFSNSRSEMNVSTLELGDSALYLCASSLLAGYNEQFFGPGTRLTVL.